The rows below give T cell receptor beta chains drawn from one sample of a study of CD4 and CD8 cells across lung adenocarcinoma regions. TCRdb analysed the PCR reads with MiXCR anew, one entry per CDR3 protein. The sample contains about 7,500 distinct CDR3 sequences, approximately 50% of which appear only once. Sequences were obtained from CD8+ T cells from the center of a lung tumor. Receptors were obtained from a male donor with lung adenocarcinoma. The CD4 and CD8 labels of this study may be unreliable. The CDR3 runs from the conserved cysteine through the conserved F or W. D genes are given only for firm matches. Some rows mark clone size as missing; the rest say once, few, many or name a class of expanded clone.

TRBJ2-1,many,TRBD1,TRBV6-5,TGTGCCAGCAGCCTGGACAGGGGGCTCAACAATGAGCAGTTCTTC,CASSLDRGLNNEQFF
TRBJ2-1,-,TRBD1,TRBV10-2,TGCGCCAGCAGGGAGAGTGCCTACGACAGGGGGGGCTACAATGAGCAGTTCTTC,CASRESAYDRGGYNEQFF
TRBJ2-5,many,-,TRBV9,TGTGCCAGCAGCCTTTCACACTCGGGGGAGACCCAGTACTTC,CASSLSHSGETQYF
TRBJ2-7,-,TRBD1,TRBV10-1,TGCGCCAGCAGCCGGGACAGAAGTTACGAGCAGTACTTC,CASSRDRSYEQYF
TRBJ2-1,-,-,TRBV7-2,TGTGCCAGCAGCTTATGGAGTGTGGGCTCTGAGCAGTTCTTC,CASSLWSVGSEQFF
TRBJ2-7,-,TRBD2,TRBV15,TGTGCCACCAGCAGAGAAGGCGGGGGGGCCTACGAGCAGTACTTC,CATSREGGGAYEQYF
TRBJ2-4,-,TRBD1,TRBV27,TGTGCCAGCAACCGGGACAGGGAAAACATTCAGTACTTC,CASNRDRENIQYF
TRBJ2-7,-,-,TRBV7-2,TGTGCCAGCACTAACTACTTATCCACCTACGAGCAGTACTTC,CASTNYLSTYEQYF
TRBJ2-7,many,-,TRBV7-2,TGTGCCAGCAGCCTAACGCCTCTCTACGAGCAGTACTTC,CASSLTPLYEQYF
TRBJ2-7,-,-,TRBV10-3,TGTGCCGGGGGAACGGGGGCAGGGGTTAACTACGAGCAGTACTTC,CAGGTGAGVNYEQYF
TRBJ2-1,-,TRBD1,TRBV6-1,TGTGCCAGCCTGAGACAGGGGGCGAATGAGCAGTTCTTC,CASLRQGANEQFF
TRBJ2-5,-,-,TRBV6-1,TGTGCCAGCAGCCAATCTAGCCAAGAGACCCAGTACTTC,CASSQSSQETQYF
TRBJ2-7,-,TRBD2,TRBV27,TGTGCCAGCAGTAAATTGGCTAGCGGGACCTACGAGCAGTACTTC,CASSKLASGTYEQYF
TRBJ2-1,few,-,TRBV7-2,TGTGCCAGCAGCTTTCCCGGCTCGGGGGTGGATGAGCAGTTCTTC,CASSFPGSGVDEQFF
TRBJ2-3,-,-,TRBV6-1,TGTGCCAGCAGTGAACCACCTGATACGCAGTATTTT,CASSEPPDTQYF
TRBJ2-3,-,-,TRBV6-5,TGTGCCAGCAGTTATGTGGGCGATACGCAGTATTTT,CASSYVGDTQYF
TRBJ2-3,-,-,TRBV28,TGTGCCAGCACCCACCTTGGGGGTGCTACAGATACGCAGTATTTT,CASTHLGGATDTQYF
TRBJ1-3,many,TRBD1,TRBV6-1,TGTGCCAGCACAACAGGGGGGACTGGTGGAAACACCATATATTTT,CASTTGGTGGNTIYF
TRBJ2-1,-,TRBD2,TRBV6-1,TGTGCCAGCAGTCAACGGCAAACTAGCGGGAGTAACAATGAGCAGTTCTTC,CASSQRQTSGSNNEQFF
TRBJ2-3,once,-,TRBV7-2,TGTGGCGACACGGGCCTAGGACGCAAAAACACGCAGTATTTT,CGDTGLGRKNTQYF
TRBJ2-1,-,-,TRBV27,TGTGCCAGCAGTTTAAACCGAAATGAGCAGTTCTTC,CASSLNRNEQFF
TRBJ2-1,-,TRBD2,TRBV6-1,TGTGCCAGCAGTGACCCCACTAGCGGGAGTCGCAATGAGCAGTTCTTC,CASSDPTSGSRNEQFF
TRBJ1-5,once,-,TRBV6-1,TGTGCCAGCAGTCTCCTGGGTAATAGCAATCAGCCCCAGCATTTT,CASSLLGNSNQPQHF
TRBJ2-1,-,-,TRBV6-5,TGTGCCAGCAGTTACCGTACCACAGGGAGCAATGAGCAGTTCTTC,CASSYRTTGSNEQFF
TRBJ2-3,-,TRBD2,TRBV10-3,TGTGCCATAATGAGCGGGAGAATGCAGTATTTT,CAIMSGRMQYF
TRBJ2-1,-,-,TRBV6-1,TGTGCCAGCAGTGAAATGGGGGACACCTGCTTC,CASSEMGDTCF
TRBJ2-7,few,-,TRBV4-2,TGTGCCAGCAGCCAAGACTTCCGGTACGAGCAGTACTTC,CASSQDFRYEQYF
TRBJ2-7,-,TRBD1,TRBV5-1,TGCGCCAGCAGCCTGGGGACAGGAGCCTACGAGCAGTACTTC,CASSLGTGAYEQYF
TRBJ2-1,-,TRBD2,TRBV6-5,TGTGCCAGCAGTTACGCTAGCGGGACGTACAATGAGCAGTTCTTC,CASSYASGTYNEQFF
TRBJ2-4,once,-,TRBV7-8,TGTGCCAGCGGCTTGGGGCGGTGCGCCAAAGACATTCAGTACTTT,CASGLGRCAKDIQYF
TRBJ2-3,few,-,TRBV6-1,TGTGCCAGCAGCCCCGGAAAGAGGAGCGGATTATGGGATACGCAGTATTTT,CASSPGKRSGLWDTQYF
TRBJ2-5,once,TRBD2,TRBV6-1,TGTGCCAGCATGCTGCGGGAGGGCCTTATTGGGACCCAGTACTTC,CASMLREGLIGTQYF
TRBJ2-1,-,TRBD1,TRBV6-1,TGTGCCAGCAGCCCGGGACAGGGAGTCTACAATGAGCAGTTCTTC,CASSPGQGVYNEQFF
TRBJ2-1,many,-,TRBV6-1,TGTGCCAGCCGCGATTGGGGGGGGCTTGAGTCCTACAATGAGCAGTTCTTC,CASRDWGGLESYNEQFF
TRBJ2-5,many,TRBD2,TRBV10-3,TGTGCCATCAGTGGACTAGCCAGTGGAGAGACCCAGTACTTC,CAISGLASGETQYF
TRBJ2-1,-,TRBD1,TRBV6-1,TGTGCCAGCAGTGCTACAGGGGTCGCCTACAATGAGCAGTTCTTC,CASSATGVAYNEQFF
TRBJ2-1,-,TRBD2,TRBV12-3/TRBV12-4,TGTGCCAGCAGGCCCGGACTAGCGCAAGATGAGCAGTTCTTC,CASRPGLAQDEQFF
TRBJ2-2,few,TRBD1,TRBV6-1,TGTGCCAGCGACACAGGGGGTGACACCGGGGAGCTGTTTTTT,CASDTGGDTGELFF
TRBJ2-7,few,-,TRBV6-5,TGTGCCAGCAGTTTAGTGGGAGGCGGGTACGAGCAGTACTTC,CASSLVGGGYEQYF
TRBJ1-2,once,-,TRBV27,TGTGCCAGCGGTTGGGGTGTTGCTGACTGGGATGGCTACACCTTC,CASGWGVADWDGYTF
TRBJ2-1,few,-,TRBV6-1,TGTGCCAGCAGTACGAGACAGAGACCAAACAATGAGCAGTTCTTC,CASSTRQRPNNEQFF
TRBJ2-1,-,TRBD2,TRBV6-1,TGTGCCAGCAGCAGCCTAGCGGGGGTCTCCAATGAGCAGTTCTTC,CASSSLAGVSNEQFF
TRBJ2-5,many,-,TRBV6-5,TGTGCCAGCACTTATTTATCCCGGGCGGGAAAGGAGACCCAGTACTTC,CASTYLSRAGKETQYF
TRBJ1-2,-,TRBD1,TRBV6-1,TGTGCCAGCAGTGAAAGGGCAGGGGGCGCGAGTTTCTATGGCTACACCTTC,CASSERAGGASFYGYTF
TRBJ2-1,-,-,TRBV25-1,TGTGCCAGCAGTGTTTTGCAGGGGAACTACAATGAGCAGTTCTTC,CASSVLQGNYNEQFF
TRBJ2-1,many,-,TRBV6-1,TGTGCCAGCAGTGAAGGGGAGACATCCCCGTTCTTC,CASSEGETSPFF
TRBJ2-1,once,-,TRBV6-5,TGTGCCAGCAGTTACTACGGGAGAAAGTCCTACAATGAGCAGTTCTTC,CASSYYGRKSYNEQFF
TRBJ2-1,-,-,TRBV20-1,TGCAGTGCTCCCTCTCGAGGGAGCTCCTACAATGAGCAGTTCTTC,CSAPSRGSSYNEQFF
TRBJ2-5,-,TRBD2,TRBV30,TGTGCCTGGACCGGACTAGCGGGAGAGCAGTACTTC,CAWTGLAGEQYF